These 10 T cell receptor beta chains share one sample of origin, sequenced in a study of T cell clonality in common variable immunodeficiency. Here immunoSEQ multiplex PCR was the method, and the copy in TCRdb shows in-frame clones only, minus some. There are some 64,000 clones in the sample, none observed a single time. The sample was peripheral blood mononuclear cells. The receptors were sampled from a person aged 18 to 70 in good health.

This clone was recorded at least ten times. Read data end 3 residues before the CDR3 end; the end is taken from the germline J gene. J is TRBJ2-7 and V is TRBV19; 9 bases align to TRBD2. V gave up 3 bases and J gave up 3 bases; unmatched junction bases: 3. From germline, CDR1 is LNHDA and CDR2 SQIVND (reference sequence). The CDR3 consists of 14 residues. Here the CDR3 reads CASSMLTSGYEQYF. Incomplete CDR3 DNA: TGTGCCAGTAGTATGTTGACTAGCGGCTACGAG.

At least ten counts were recorded for this clone. Partial CDR3 DNA: TGTGCCAGCAGCTTGATTTTGGCTCCCGAG. This gives the protein CASSLILAPE. The entire CDR3 reads CASSLILAPEQYF. V and J are TRBV5-6 and TRBJ2-7; D is ambiguous. Read coverage stops 3 residues before the CDR3 terminus; the germline J gene supplies the remainder. V shed 1 base and J shed 6 bases, with 11 bases lying between them. The germline gives CDR1 SGHDT, CDR2 YYEEEE. The CDR3 extends over 13 amino acids.

This clone was seen at least ten times. The CDR3 is cut off 3 residues early in the read; its end comes from the germline J gene. V is TRBV19 and J is TRBJ2-1, with 8 bases lining up with TRBD1. V lost 6 bases and J lost 3; bases outside the gene matches: 7. From germline, CDR1 is LNHDA and CDR2 SQIVND (reference sequence). The CDR3 sequence is 15 residues long. The CDR3 protein is CASRAPGQDYNEQFF. The CDR3 DNA, read in part, is TGTGCCAGTAGGGCACCGGGACAGGACTACAATGAG.

This clone was detected many times. The CDR3 end lies 3 residues beyond the end of the read and is filled in from the germline J gene. This chain links TRBV29-1 with TRBJ2-3; no firm D call. V lost 2 bases and J lost 6, with 15 bases in between. CDR3 length equals 14 residues. Looked up from germline, CDR1 is SQVTM and CDR2 is ANQGSEA. CDR3: CSVERSIQSDTQYF. The CDR3 bases that were read are TGCAGCGTTGAACGGTCCATTCAAAGTGATACG.

As for this clone: The CDR3 end lies 3 residues beyond the end of the read and is filled in from the germline J gene. The chain couples TRBV10-2 to TRBJ1-4, with 9 bases matching TRBD1. The CDR3 has 15 amino acids. V was clipped by 6 bases and J by 7 bases; unmatched bases: 9. Germline CDR1 WSHSY, CDR2 SAAADI. The CDR3 sequence is CASRGQGGYVEKLFF. Partial CDR3 DNA: TGCGCCAGCAGGGGACAGGGCGGGTATGTTGAAAAA.

This clone appeared many times. The read ends 3 residues before the CDR3 terminus; that terminus is restored from the germline J gene. The chain joins TRBV14 to TRBJ1-3; D gene uncertain. The V and J ends lost 6 bases and 3 bases respectively, with 6 bases between them. The germline CDR1 and CDR2 sequences are SGHDN and FVKESK. This CDR3 contains 12 residues. CDR3 residues: CASRSSGNTIYF. Partial CDR3 DNA: TGTGCCAGCAGGTCCAGTGGAAACACC. Together with reference TRBV14 and TRBJ1-3, the CDR3 gives the full variable domain: EAGVTQFPSHSVIEKGQTVTLRCDPISGHDNLYWYRRVMGKEIKFLLHFVKESKQDESGMPNNRFLAERTGGTYSTLKVQPAELEDSGVYFCASRSSGNTIYFGEGSWLTVV.

This clone has more than one count but fewer than ten. CDR3 amino acids: CAVTGGPQETQYF. The sequenced CDR3 bases are TGTGCCGTAACAGGGGGACCTCAAGAGACC. This sequence joins TRBV7-8 and TRBJ2-5; 8 positions agree with TRBD1. The sequenced fragment ends 3 residues before the CDR3 boundary, so the rest is inferred from the germline J gene. The ends lost 11 bases at V and 2 bases at J; junction bases unmatched: 7. This CDR3 spans 13 amino acids. The germline V gene encodes CDR1 SGHVS and CDR2 FQNEAQ.

Many counts were recorded for this clone. The read terminates 3 residues before the CDR3 end, so the remaining end is supplied by the germline J gene. The chain recombines TRBV19 with TRBJ1-2; D possibly corresponds to TRBD1 (6 bases). Germline CDR1 is LNHDA and CDR2 is SQIVND (reference sequence). The CDR3 is made up of 14 amino acids. V dropped 1 base and J dropped 4 bases, with 10 bases sitting between them. The CDR3 loop reads CASSIGGQLYGYTF. The DNA read from the CDR3 is TGTGCCAGTAGTATAGGCGGACAGCTCTATGGC.

About this clone: The observed sequence ends 3 residues before the CDR3 terminus, with the missing tail filled in from the germline J gene. V gene TRBV7-2 combines with J gene TRBJ1-1; possible D gene TRBD1, 6 bases. Per the germline V gene, CDR1 is SGHTA and CDR2 is FQGNSA. CDR3 length: 12 residues. CDR3 bases read: TGTGCCAGCAGCCAGGACAGCCCCGAA. It yields the protein CASSQDSPE. Given in full, the CDR3 is CASSQDSPEAFF.

Many counts were recorded for this clone. The read stops 3 residues short of the end of the CDR3; the missing end is completed from the germline J gene. V is TRBV19 and J is TRBJ1-2; TRBD1 might be the D (5 bases). CDR1 is LNHDA, CDR2 SQIVND, per germline (reference sequence). V was cut by 5 bases and J by 5 bases, with 12 bases left in between. This CDR3 has 13 amino acids. The part of the CDR3 DNA that was read is TGTGCCAGTAGTGACAGAACCACATATGGC. Amino acid sequence: CASSDRTTYG. The CDR3 reads in full as CASSDRTTYGYTF.